The source of this TCR beta chain is a study of blood T cell repertoires in COVID-19. Study-wide background: Samples taken during acute and convalescent COVID-19 were collected in the United States, Italy and Spain.

This clone was observed a single time. Sequenced by immunoSEQ multiplex PCR; TCRdb stores in-frame clones only, minus some. In the table there are 150,000 to 200,000 clones, approximately 86% of which are singletons. This CDR3 spans 13 amino acids. Germline CDR1 reads SNHLY; CDR2 reads FYNNEI. V lost 7 bases, J lost 0 bases, and 8 bases lay in between. V usage is TRBV2 and J usage is TRBJ2-3; no reliable D call. The TCR sequence derives from a man in his 70s with active or convalescent COVID-19. The sample taken for sequencing was peripheral blood. CDR3: CASIQISTDTQYF. The CDR3 DNA follows: TGTGCCAGCATCCAGATTAGCACAGATACGCAGTATTTT.